The 11 T cell receptor beta chains below all came from one sample that was sequenced in a study of human CD8 memory T cell subsets. UMI-labeled 5' RACE was used to make TCR beta libraries. With the 5' RACE reads reprocessed, TCRdb shows one record per CDR3 protein and no DNA. The sample's table shows 12,000 or so distinct CDR3 sequences. Sequencing was performed on CD8+ T cells from PBMCs. Receptors originate from a human donor in good health.

J is TRBJ1-2 and V is TRBV7-9; the TCRdb D gene call, TRBD1, has no DNA to confirm it. Germline V gene sequence: CDR1 SEHNR, CDR2 FQNEAQ (reference sequence). The CDR3 extends over 17 amino acids. CDR3 in amino acids: CASSPRQASTPNYGYTF.

The V call is TRBV2, the J call TRBJ2-3; with no DNA, the TCRdb D assignment of TRBD2 cannot be verified. Germline CDR1 and CDR2: SNHLY and FYNNEI. The length of the CDR3 is 17 residues. The CDR3 reads CASSEYLGTSATDTQYF.

Measured by frequency, this clonotype is medium-sized. The J gene is TRBJ2-1, the V gene TRBV7-6; the TCRdb call, TRBD2, lacks DNA for checking. The V gene's germline CDR1 is SGHVS and CDR2 FNYEAQ. This CDR3 is 16 amino acids long. The chain's CDR3 is CASSPHASGGAGEQFF.

The V and J genes are TRBV7-9 and TRBJ1-1; TCRdb gives TRBD1 as the D gene, but with no DNA this cannot be confirmed. The germline V gene has CDR1 SEHNR and CDR2 FQNEAQ (reference sequence). This CDR3 comprises 13 residues. CDR3 loop: CASSLLQGLEAFF.

J is TRBJ2-1 and V is TRBV7-8; TCRdb's D call, TRBD1, is unchecked because there is no DNA. Per germline, CDR1 SGHVS and CDR2 FQNEAQ. The CDR3 is 14 residues long. The CDR3 region is CASSSSGTANEQFF.

The chain couples TRBV27 to TRBJ2-1; TCRdb's D gene call, TRBD1, goes unchecked for lack of DNA. This CDR3 has 13 residues. Germline loops: CDR1 MNHEY, CDR2 SMNVEV (reference sequence). The CDR3 sequence: CASSLGTGNEQFF.

This chain uses TRBV27 with TRBJ2-7; checking the TCRdb D call of TRBD1 is not possible without DNA. CDR3 length equals 16 residues. Germline CDR1 and CDR2: MNHEY and SMNVEV (reference sequence). CDR3 protein: CASSLGQGGTSYEQYF.

The chain links TRBV4-1 to TRBJ2-7; lacking DNA, the TRBD1 call made by TCRdb goes unchecked. This CDR3 is 16 amino acids long. Germline assignment: CDR1 MGHRA and CDR2 YSYEKL. CDR3 sequence reads: CASSQESGGANYEQYF.

This chain uses TRBV19 with TRBJ2-1. The CDR3 length is 15 residues. Germline V CDR1 and CDR2: LNHDA, SQIVND (reference sequence). The CDR3 protein is CASSMYRSSYNEQFF.

This chain connects TRBV29-1 to TRBJ1-1. CDR3 length: 12 residues. In germline, CDR1 is SQVTM, CDR2 ANQGSEA. The CDR3: CSVKTENTEAFF.

The rearrangement links TRBV20-1 to TRBJ2-1; the TCRdb call, TRBD1, lacks DNA for checking. The CDR3 has 16 residues. The germline V gene has CDR1 DFQATT and CDR2 SNEGSKA (reference sequence). CDR3 region: CSAEGGGDRYYNEQFF.